The rows below give T cell receptor beta chains drawn from one sample of a study of Ad26.COV2.S vaccination and SARS-CoV-2 variants. TCRdb's table, derived via immunoSEQ multiplex PCR, lists solely in-frame clones and lacks some. The table shows 350,000 to 450,000 clones, with approximately 90% occurring only once. The source material was peripheral blood, sampled in a trial of Ad26.COV2.S vaccine versus placebo. These TCRs come from a person aged 18-65 years who received the Ad26.COV2.S COVID-19 vaccine or a placebo. The CDR3 runs from the conserved cysteine through the conserved F or W. The order of the fields is CDR3 protein, CDR3 DNA, clone size, V gene, J gene, D gene. The D gene is left open where the match is weak. A clone size is listed for some rows: how often the clone was seen (once, few, many), or a class if it is expanded.

CASSETGGGRNEQFF	TGTGCCAGTAGTGAGACAGGGGGCGGAAGAAATGAGCAGTTCTTC	.	TRBV19	TRBJ2-1	TRBD1
CASSQVAGAGNTIYF	TGTGCCAGCAGCCAAGTTGCAGGGGCTGGAAACACCATATATTTT	.	TRBV3-1/TRBV3-2	TRBJ1-3	.
CASSLGSGPYEQYF	TGTGCCAGCAGCTTAGGTTCAGGGCCCTACGAGCAGTACTTC	.	TRBV13	TRBJ2-7	.
CASSQQGFTGELFF	TGTGCCAGTAGTCAACAGGGATTCACCGGGGAGCTGTTTTTT	.	TRBV19	TRBJ2-2	.
CASSSVGQMNTGELFF	TGTGCCAGCAGTTCAGTCGGACAGATGAACACCGGGGAGCTGTTTTTT	few	TRBV28	TRBJ2-2	.
CASSQDIGLAGGATQLFF	TGTGCCAGCAGCCAAGATATCGGACTAGCGGGAGGGGCAACGCAACTGTTTTTT	.	TRBV4-2	TRBJ2-2	TRBD2
CASSQGGIYEQYF	TGTGCCAGCAGCCAAGGCGGGATCTACGAGCAGTACTTC	.	TRBV3-1/TRBV3-2	TRBJ2-7	.
CASKRAGEPGELFF	TGTGCCAGCAAAAGGGCGGGAGAGCCCGGGGAGCTGTTTTTT	few	TRBV7-3	TRBJ2-2	TRBD2
CASGLAGVNTGELFF	TGTGCCAGCGGGTTAGCGGGGGTGAACACCGGGGAGCTGTTTTTT	.	TRBV27	TRBJ2-2	TRBD2
CASRGQVSGNEQFF	TGTGCCAGCAGGGGACAGGTTTCGGGGAATGAGCAGTTCTTC	.	TRBV7-2	TRBJ2-1	TRBD1
CASRTPLGDNSPLHF	TGTGCCAGCAGGACTCCATTAGGAGACAATTCACCCCTCCACTTT	.	TRBV28	TRBJ1-6	.
CASSEDTFYTGELFF	TGTGCCAGCAGTGAGGACACCTTTTACACCGGGGAGCTGTTTTTT	.	TRBV27	TRBJ2-2	.
CASSPSSPPGKGYGYTF	TGTGCCAGCAGTCCGTCCTCCCCCCCAGGGAAGGGCTATGGCTACACCTTC	.	TRBV28	TRBJ1-2	.
CASSHLENYEQYF	TGTGCCAGCAGCCACTTAGAGAACTACGAGCAGTACTTC	.	TRBV7-8	TRBJ2-7	.
CASSLDPQGYEQYF	TGTGCCAGCAGCTTGGATCCCCAGGGGTACGAGCAGTACTTC	.	TRBV5-6	TRBJ2-7	.
CASSLGAVEWAYGYTF	TGTGCCAGCAGCTTGGGTGCTGTGGAGTGGGCTTATGGCTACACCTTC	.	TRBV5-6	TRBJ1-2	.
CASSLQGGNQPQHF	TGTGCCAGCAGCTTACAAGGGGGAAATCAGCCCCAGCATTTT	.	TRBV5-8	TRBJ1-5	.
CASSQSHPDRSKQYF	TGTGCCAGCAGCCAATCCCACCCCGACAGATCCAAGCAGTACTTC	once	TRBV16	TRBJ2-7	.
CSASRGDTEAFF	TGCAGTGCTAGTCGTGGAGACACTGAAGCTTTCTTT	many	TRBV20-1	TRBJ1-1	.
CASSDGTQPPQYF	TGTGCCAGCAGCGATGGGACCCAGCCACCGCAGTACTTC	.	TRBV7-9	TRBJ2-7	.
CASSFPDSGSTHNEQFF	TGTGCCAGCAGCTTCCCGGATAGCGGGAGTACTCACAATGAGCAGTTCTTC	.	TRBV7-6	TRBJ2-1	TRBD2
CASSLGASGSGETQYF	TGTGCCAGCAGCTTGGGGGCTAGCGGGAGTGGTGAGACCCAGTACTTC	.	TRBV5-6	TRBJ2-5	TRBD2
CASSPLVPLQGTEAFF	TGTGCCAGCAGTCCGCTCGTACCTTTACAAGGCACTGAAGCTTTCTTT	.	TRBV28	TRBJ1-1	.
CAWKRDPTDTQYF	TGTGCCTGGAAAAGGGACCCCACAGATACGCAGTATTTT	.	TRBV30	TRBJ2-3	.